The present T cell receptor beta chain was sequenced within a study of blood T cell repertoires in COVID-19. Study summary: Collection of acute and convalescent COVID-19 samples took place in the United States, Italy and Spain. T cells, B-cell-depleted T cells, or PBMCs provided the cDNA or gDNA that served as material.

The authors' processing: Estimated nucleated cell counts came from reference gene primer amplification. Assay used: immunoSEQ multiplex PCR; TCRdb lists only in-frame clones, some missing. From that table come the V and J calls and clone size; the DNA was used to work out D and trimming. In the table there are nearly 110,000 clones, approximately 88% of which are singletons. This CDR3 has 13 residues. Trimming removed 4 bases from V and 12 bases from J; junction bases left unmatched: 11. Germline CDR1 and CDR2: LGHNA and YSLEER. This clonotype was sampled from a man aged 40-49 years with active or convalescent COVID-19. V usage is TRBV4-3 and J usage is TRBJ2-7; the match to TRBD1 covers 8 bases. Sequencing input: peripheral blood. CDR3 in amino acids: CASSPRDRRVSYF. The CDR3 DNA reads as TGCGCCAGCAGCCCCCGGGACAGGCGAGTGTCGTACTTC.